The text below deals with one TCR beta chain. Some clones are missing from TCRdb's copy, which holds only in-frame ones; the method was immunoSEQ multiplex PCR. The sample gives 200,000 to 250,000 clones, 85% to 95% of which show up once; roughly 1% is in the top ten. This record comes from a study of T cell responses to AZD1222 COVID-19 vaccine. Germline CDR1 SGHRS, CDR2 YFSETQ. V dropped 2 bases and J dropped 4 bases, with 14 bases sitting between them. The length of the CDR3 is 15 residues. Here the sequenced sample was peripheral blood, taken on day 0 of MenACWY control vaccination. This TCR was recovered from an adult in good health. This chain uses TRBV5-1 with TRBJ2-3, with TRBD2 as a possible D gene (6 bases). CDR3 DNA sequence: TGCGCCAGCAGCTTCGGGGCTAGCGCTCCAGATACGCAGTATTTT. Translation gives CASSFGASAPDTQYF.